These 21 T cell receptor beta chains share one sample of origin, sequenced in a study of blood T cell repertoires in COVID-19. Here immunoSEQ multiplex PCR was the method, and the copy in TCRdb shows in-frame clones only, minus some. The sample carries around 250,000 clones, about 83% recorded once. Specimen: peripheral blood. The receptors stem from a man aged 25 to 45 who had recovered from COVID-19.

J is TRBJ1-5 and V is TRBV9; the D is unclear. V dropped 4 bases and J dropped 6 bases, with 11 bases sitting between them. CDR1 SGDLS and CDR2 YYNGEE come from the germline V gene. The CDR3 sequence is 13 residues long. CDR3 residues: CASSHDEGQPQHF. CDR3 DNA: TGTGCCAGCAGCCATGACGAGGGTCAGCCCCAGCATTTT.

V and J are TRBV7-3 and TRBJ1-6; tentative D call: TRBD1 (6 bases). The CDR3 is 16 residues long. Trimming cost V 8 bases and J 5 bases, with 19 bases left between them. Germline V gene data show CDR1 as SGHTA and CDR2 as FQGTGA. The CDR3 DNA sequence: TGTGCCAGCCCCCAGGGGAAAGTGGAGGATAATTCACCCCTCCACTTT. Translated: CASPQGKVEDNSPLHF.

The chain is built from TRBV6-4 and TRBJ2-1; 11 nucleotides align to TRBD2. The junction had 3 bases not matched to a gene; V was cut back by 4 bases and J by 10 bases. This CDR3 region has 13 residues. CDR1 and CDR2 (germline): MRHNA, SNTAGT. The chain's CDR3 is CASSASGGKEQFF. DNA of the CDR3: TGTGCCAGCAGTGCTAGCGGGGGGAAGGAGCAGTTCTTC.

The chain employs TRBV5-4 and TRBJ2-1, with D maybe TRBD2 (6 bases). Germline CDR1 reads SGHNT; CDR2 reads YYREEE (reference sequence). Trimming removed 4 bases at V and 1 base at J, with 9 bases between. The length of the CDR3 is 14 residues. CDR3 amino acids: CASSRRGSYNEQFF. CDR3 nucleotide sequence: TGTGCCAGCAGCCGGCGGGGATCCTACAATGAGCAGTTCTTC. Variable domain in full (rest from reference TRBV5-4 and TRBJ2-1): ETGVTQSPTHLIKTRGQQVTLRCSSQSGHNTVSWYQQALGQGPQFIFQYYREEENGRGNFPPRFSGLQFPNYSSELNVNALELDDSALYLCASSRRGSYNEQFFGPGTRLTVL.

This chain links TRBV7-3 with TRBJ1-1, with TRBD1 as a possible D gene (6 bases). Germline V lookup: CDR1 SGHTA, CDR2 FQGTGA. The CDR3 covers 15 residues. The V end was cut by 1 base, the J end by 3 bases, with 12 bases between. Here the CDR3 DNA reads TGTGCCAGCAGCTTAAGGGCAGGGGAGCACACTGAAGCTTTCTTT. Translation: CASSLRAGEHTEAFF.

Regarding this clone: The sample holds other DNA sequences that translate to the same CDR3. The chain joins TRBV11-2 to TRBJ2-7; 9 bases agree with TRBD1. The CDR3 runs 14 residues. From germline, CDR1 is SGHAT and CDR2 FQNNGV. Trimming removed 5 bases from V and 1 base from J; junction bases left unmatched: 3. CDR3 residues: CASSPGTGSYEQYF. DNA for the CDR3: TGTGCCAGCAGCCCCGGGACAGGGTCCTACGAGCAGTACTTC.

The CDR3 region is CASSLQGGNTIYF. In DNA form, the CDR3 reads TGTGCCAGCAGCTTACAGGGGGGAAACACCATATATTTT. The V call is TRBV5-4, the J call TRBJ1-3; 7 bases fit TRBD1. V shed 2 bases, J shed 4 bases, and the junction held 0 bases outside the gene matches. This CDR3 has 13 residues. CDR1 and CDR2 (germline): SGHNT, YYREEE (reference sequence).

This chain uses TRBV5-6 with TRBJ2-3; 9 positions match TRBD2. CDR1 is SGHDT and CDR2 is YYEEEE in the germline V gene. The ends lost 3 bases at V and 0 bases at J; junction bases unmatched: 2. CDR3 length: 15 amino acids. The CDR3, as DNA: TGTGCCAGCAGCTCTCTAGCGGGGAGCACAGATACGCAGTATTTT. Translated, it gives CASSSLAGSTDTQYF. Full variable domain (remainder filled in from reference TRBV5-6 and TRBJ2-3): DAGVTQSPTHLIKTRGQQVTLRCSPKSGHDTVSWYQQALGQGPQFIFQYYEEEERQRGNFPDRFSGHQFPNYSSELNVNALLLGDSALYLCASSSLAGSTDTQYFGPGTRLTVL.

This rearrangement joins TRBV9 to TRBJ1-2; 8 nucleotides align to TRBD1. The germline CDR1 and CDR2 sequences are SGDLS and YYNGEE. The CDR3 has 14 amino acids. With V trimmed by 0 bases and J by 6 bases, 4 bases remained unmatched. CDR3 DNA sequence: TGTGCCAGCAGCGTAGGGCAGGGGGCTAATGGCTACACCTTC. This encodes CASSVGQGANGYTF. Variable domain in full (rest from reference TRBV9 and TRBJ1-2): DSGVTQTPKHLITATGQRVTLRCSPRSGDLSVYWYQQSLDQGLQFLIQYYNGEERAKGNILERFSAQQFPDLHSELNLSSLELGDSALYFCASSVGQGANGYTFGSGTRLTVV.

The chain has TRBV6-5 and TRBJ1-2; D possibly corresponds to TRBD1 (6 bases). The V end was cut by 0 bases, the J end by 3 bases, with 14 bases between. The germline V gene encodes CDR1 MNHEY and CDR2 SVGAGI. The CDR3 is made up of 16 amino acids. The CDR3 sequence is CASSYSSNRVHYGYTF. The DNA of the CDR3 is TGTGCCAGCAGTTACTCCAGTAACAGGGTCCACTATGGCTACACCTTC.

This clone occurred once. The CDR3 sequence: CASSLGGVALHF. The CDR3 DNA reads as TGTGCCAGCAGTTTGGGGGGGGTGGCCCTCCACTTT. This chain links TRBV28 with TRBJ1-6; D is perhaps TRBD1 (5 bases). Germline CDR1 is MDHEN and CDR2 is SYDVKM. The CDR3 spans 12 residues. V was clipped by 3 bases and J by 14 bases, with 11 bases between them.

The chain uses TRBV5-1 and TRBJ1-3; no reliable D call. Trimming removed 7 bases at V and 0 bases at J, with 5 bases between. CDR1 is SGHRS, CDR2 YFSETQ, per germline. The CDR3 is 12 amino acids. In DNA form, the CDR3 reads TGCGCCAGCCGGAGCTCTGGAAACACCATATATTTT. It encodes CASRSSGNTIYF. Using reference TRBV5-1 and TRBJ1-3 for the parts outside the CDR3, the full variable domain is KAGVTQTPRYLIKTRGQQVTLSCSPISGHRSVSWYQQTPGQGLQFLFEYFSETQRNKGNFPGRFSGRQFSNSRSEMNVSTLELGDSALYLCASRSSGNTIYFGEGSWLTVV.

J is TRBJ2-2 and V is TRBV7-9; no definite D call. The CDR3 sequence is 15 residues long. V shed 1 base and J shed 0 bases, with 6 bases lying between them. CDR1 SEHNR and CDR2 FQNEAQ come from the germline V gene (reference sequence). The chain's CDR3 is CASSLGRTNTGELFF. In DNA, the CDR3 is TGTGCCAGCAGCTTAGGCAGGACGAACACCGGGGAGCTGTTTTTT.

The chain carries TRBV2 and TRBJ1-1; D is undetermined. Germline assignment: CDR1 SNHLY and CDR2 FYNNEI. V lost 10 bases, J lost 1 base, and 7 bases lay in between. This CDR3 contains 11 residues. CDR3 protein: CATGKNTEAFF. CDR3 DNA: TGTGCCACGGGTAAGAACACTGAAGCTTTCTTT.

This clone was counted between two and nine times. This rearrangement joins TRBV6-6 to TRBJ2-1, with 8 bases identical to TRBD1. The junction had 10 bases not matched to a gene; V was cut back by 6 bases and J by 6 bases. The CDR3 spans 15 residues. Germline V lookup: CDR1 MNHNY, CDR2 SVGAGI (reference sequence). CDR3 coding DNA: TGTGCCAGCAGCTCAGACAGGGGCCAGATCAATGAGCAGTTCTTC. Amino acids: CASSSDRGQINEQFF.

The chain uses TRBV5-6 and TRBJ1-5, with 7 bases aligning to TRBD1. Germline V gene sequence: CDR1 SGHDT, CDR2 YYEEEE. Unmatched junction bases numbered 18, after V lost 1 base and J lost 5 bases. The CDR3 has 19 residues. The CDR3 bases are TGTGCCAGCAGCTTGAAGGGTCGGTCGGGTCCGGGACAGTATCAGCCCCAGCATTTT. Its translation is CASSLKGRSGPGQYQPQHF. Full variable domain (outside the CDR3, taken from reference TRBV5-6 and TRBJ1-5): DAGVTQSPTHLIKTRGQQVTLRCSPKSGHDTVSWYQQALGQGPQFIFQYYEEEERQRGNFPDRFSGHQFPNYSSELNVNALLLGDSALYLCASSLKGRSGPGQYQPQHFGDGTRLSIL.

Here the CDR3 reads CASSSLSGGGPTDTQYF. CDR3 bases: TGTGCCAGCAGCTCTCTCAGCGGGGGGGGACCCACAGATACGCAGTATTTT. This rearrangement joins TRBV7-2 to TRBJ2-3, with 10 bases matching TRBD2. Germline CDR1 is SGHTA and CDR2 is FQGNSA. The V gene end was trimmed by 4 bases and the J gene end by 2 bases; junction bases not matched to a gene: 9. The CDR3 runs to 17 residues.

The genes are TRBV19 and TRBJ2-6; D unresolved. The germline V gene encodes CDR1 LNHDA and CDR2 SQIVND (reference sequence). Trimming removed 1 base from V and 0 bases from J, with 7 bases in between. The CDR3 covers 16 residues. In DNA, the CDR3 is TGTGCCAGTAGTATAGTAGCCAGCTCTGGGGCCAACGTCCTGACTTTC. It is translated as CASSIVASSGANVLTF.

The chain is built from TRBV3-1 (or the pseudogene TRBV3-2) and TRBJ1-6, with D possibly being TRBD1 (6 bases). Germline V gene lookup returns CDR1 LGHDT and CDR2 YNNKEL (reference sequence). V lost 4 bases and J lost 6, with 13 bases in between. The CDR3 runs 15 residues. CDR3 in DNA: TGTGCCAGCAGCCCTAACAGGGTCGGTAATTCACCCCTCCACTTT. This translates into CASSPNRVGNSPLHF.

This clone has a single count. The CDR3 here is CASSLAGYVSYNEQFF. The CDR3 DNA reads TGTGCCAGCAGTTTGGCAGGGTATGTTTCCTACAATGAGCAGTTCTTC. V usage is TRBV27 and J usage is TRBJ2-1; maybe TRBD1 (5 bases). The CDR3 is made up of 16 amino acids. V was pared by 3 bases and J by 1 base, with 13 bases between. CDR1 is MNHEY, CDR2 SMNVEV, per germline (reference sequence).

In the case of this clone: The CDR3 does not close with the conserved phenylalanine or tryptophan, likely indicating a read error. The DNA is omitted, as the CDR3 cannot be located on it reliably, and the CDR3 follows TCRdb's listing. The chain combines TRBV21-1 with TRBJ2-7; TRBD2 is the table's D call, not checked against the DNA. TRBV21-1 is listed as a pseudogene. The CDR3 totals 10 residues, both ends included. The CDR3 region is CASSRLAGET.